Listed below are T cell receptor beta chains from one sample, sequenced in a study of T cell responses to AZD1222 COVID-19 vaccine. The data were produced by immunoSEQ multiplex PCR, yet TCRdb's version contains in-frame clones alone and is incomplete. The data contain some 150,000 clones, over 75% of them singletons. The sequenced sample was peripheral blood, obtained 28 days after the second AZD1222 dose. The receptors were sampled from an adult who received the AZD1222 COVID-19 vaccine. The CDR3 runs from the conserved cysteine through the conserved F or W. Each record gives: D gene, clone size, J gene, V gene, CDR3 protein, CDR3 DNA. The D gene is left open where the match is weak. Only part of the rows carry a size: once, few, many, or a class if the clone is expanded.

D gene: TRBD2
clone size: -
J gene: TRBJ2-1
V gene: TRBV6-6
CDR3 protein: CASSSASGGNHEQFF
CDR3 DNA: TGTGCCAGCAGTTCGGCTAGCGGGGGTAATCATGAGCAGTTCTTC

D gene: TRBD2
clone size: -
J gene: TRBJ2-1
V gene: TRBV20-1
CDR3 protein: CSASPQRGVSSYNEQFF
CDR3 DNA: TGCAGTGCTAGTCCCCAGCGGGGGGTGAGCTCCTACAATGAGCAGTTCTTC

D gene: -
clone size: -
J gene: TRBJ1-2
V gene: TRBV12-3/TRBV12-4
CDR3 protein: CASSPGRYYGYTF
CDR3 DNA: TGTGCCAGCAGTCCCGGCCGCTACTATGGCTACACCTTC

D gene: -
clone size: -
J gene: TRBJ2-1
V gene: TRBV2
CDR3 protein: CASSGEWRPKDNEQFF
CDR3 DNA: TGTGCCAGCAGTGGGGAGTGGAGGCCGAAGGACAATGAGCAGTTCTTC

D gene: -
clone size: once
J gene: TRBJ1-2
V gene: TRBV11-1
CDR3 protein: CASSSDPTVYGYTF
CDR3 DNA: TGTGCCAGCAGCTCCGACCCGACAGTTTATGGCTACACCTTC

D gene: -
clone size: -
J gene: TRBJ1-6
V gene: TRBV19
CDR3 protein: CASTTTGLRNSPLHF
CDR3 DNA: TGTGCCAGTACGACTACCGGGTTGCGAAATTCACCCCTCCACTTT

D gene: -
clone size: -
J gene: TRBJ2-7
V gene: TRBV20-1
CDR3 protein: CSASGVTAYEQYF
CDR3 DNA: TGCAGTGCTAGTGGAGTCACTGCCTACGAGCAGTACTTC

D gene: -
clone size: -
J gene: TRBJ1-3
V gene: TRBV3-1/TRBV3-2
CDR3 protein: CASSRTSSGNTIYF
CDR3 DNA: TGTGCCAGCAGCAGGACAAGCTCTGGAAACACCATATATTTT

D gene: -
clone size: -
J gene: TRBJ2-2
V gene: TRBV6-5
CDR3 protein: CASSYGLPNTGELFF
CDR3 DNA: TGTGCCAGCAGTTACGGACTGCCAAACACCGGGGAGCTGTTTTTT

D gene: -
clone size: -
J gene: TRBJ1-4
V gene: TRBV30
CDR3 protein: CAWGGRLQIF
CDR3 DNA: TGTGCCTGGGGCGGGAGGTTACAGATTTTT

D gene: -
clone size: -
J gene: TRBJ2-5
V gene: TRBV27
CDR3 protein: CASSLQNQETQYF
CDR3 DNA: TGTGCCAGCAGTTTGCAGAACCAAGAGACCCAGTACTTC

D gene: -
clone size: -
J gene: TRBJ2-7
V gene: TRBV3-1/TRBV3-2
CDR3 protein: CASSRPPCEQYF
CDR3 DNA: TGTGCCAGCAGCCGCCCACCGTGCGAGCAGTACTTC

D gene: -
clone size: -
J gene: TRBJ1-1
V gene: TRBV4-3
CDR3 protein: CASSQDRQFLTEAFF
CDR3 DNA: TGCGCCAGCAGCCAAGATCGGCAATTTCTCACTGAAGCTTTCTTT

D gene: TRBD2
clone size: -
J gene: TRBJ2-1
V gene: TRBV10-3
CDR3 protein: CAISEGLGLAGMNEQFF
CDR3 DNA: TGTGCCATCAGTGAGGGGTTGGGACTAGCGGGGATGAATGAGCAGTTCTTC

D gene: -
clone size: -
J gene: TRBJ2-7
V gene: TRBV7-8
CDR3 protein: CASTMGGASYEQYF
CDR3 DNA: TGTGCCAGCACAATGGGGGGGGCGAGCTACGAGCAGTACTTC

D gene: -
clone size: -
J gene: TRBJ1-1
V gene: TRBV30
CDR3 protein: CAWSAQGRTEAFF
CDR3 DNA: TGTGCCTGGAGTGCCCAGGGACGGACTGAAGCTTTCTTT

D gene: TRBD1
clone size: -
J gene: TRBJ1-3
V gene: TRBV30
CDR3 protein: CAWSFGTGGNTIYF
CDR3 DNA: TGTGCCTGGAGTTTTGGGACAGGGGGAAACACCATATATTTT

D gene: -
clone size: -
J gene: TRBJ2-1
V gene: TRBV7-2
CDR3 protein: CASTLGGGVLYNEQFF
CDR3 DNA: TGTGCCAGCACCCTAGGGGGGGGCGTGTTATACAATGAGCAGTTCTTC

D gene: -
clone size: -
J gene: TRBJ1-2
V gene: TRBV7-3
CDR3 protein: CASSWNRVYGYTF
CDR3 DNA: TGTGCCAGCAGCTGGAACAGGGTCTATGGCTACACCTTC

D gene: -
clone size: -
J gene: TRBJ1-2
V gene: TRBV12-2
CDR3 protein: CASRLALTGFF
CDR3 DNA: TGTGCAAGTCGCTTAGCTCTGACAGGCTTCTTC

D gene: -
clone size: -
J gene: TRBJ1-1
V gene: TRBV4-2
CDR3 protein: CASSQGGITRVGTEAFF
CDR3 DNA: TGTGCCAGCAGCCAAGGGGGGATCACCCGGGTCGGCACTGAAGCTTTCTTT

D gene: TRBD2
clone size: -
J gene: TRBJ2-7
V gene: TRBV6-5
CDR3 protein: CASSSTSGASYEQYF
CDR3 DNA: TGTGCCAGCAGCTCGACTAGCGGGGCTTCCTACGAGCAGTACTTC

D gene: -
clone size: -
J gene: TRBJ1-1
V gene: TRBV5-1
CDR3 protein: CASSLIYNVNTEAFF
CDR3 DNA: TGCGCCAGCAGCTTGATCTACAATGTGAACACTGAAGCTTTCTTT

D gene: -
clone size: -
J gene: TRBJ1-5
V gene: TRBV19
CDR3 protein: CASSIRRGSGQPQHF
CDR3 DNA: TGTGCCAGTAGTATACGACGGGGTAGTGGTCAGCCCCAGCATTTT

D gene: -
clone size: -
J gene: TRBJ1-3
V gene: TRBV5-1
CDR3 protein: CASSLDSSGNTIYF
CDR3 DNA: TGCGCCAGCAGCTTGGACAGCTCTGGAAACACCATATATTTT

D gene: -
clone size: -
J gene: TRBJ2-5
V gene: TRBV3-1/TRBV3-2
CDR3 protein: CASSPLGGELETQYF
CDR3 DNA: TGTGCCAGCAGCCCACTAGGAGGGGAGCTAGAGACCCAGTACTTC

D gene: -
clone size: once
J gene: TRBJ1-1
V gene: TRBV10-3
CDR3 protein: CAINYSPNTEAFF
CDR3 DNA: TGTGCCATCAACTATTCTCCGAACACTGAAGCTTTCTTT

D gene: -
clone size: -
J gene: TRBJ2-1
V gene: TRBV7-9
CDR3 protein: CASSSPLPGGGDNEQFF
CDR3 DNA: TGTGCCAGCAGCTCCCCCCTTCCCGGTGGGGGTGACAATGAGCAGTTCTTC

D gene: -
clone size: -
J gene: TRBJ2-5
V gene: TRBV27
CDR3 protein: CASGPGARGETQYF
CDR3 DNA: TGTGCCAGCGGTCCGGGGGCCCGGGGAGAGACCCAGTACTTC

D gene: -
clone size: -
J gene: TRBJ1-1
V gene: TRBV9
CDR3 protein: CASSVVDSREAFF
CDR3 DNA: TGTGCCAGCAGCGTAGTGGACAGCCGTGAAGCTTTCTTT